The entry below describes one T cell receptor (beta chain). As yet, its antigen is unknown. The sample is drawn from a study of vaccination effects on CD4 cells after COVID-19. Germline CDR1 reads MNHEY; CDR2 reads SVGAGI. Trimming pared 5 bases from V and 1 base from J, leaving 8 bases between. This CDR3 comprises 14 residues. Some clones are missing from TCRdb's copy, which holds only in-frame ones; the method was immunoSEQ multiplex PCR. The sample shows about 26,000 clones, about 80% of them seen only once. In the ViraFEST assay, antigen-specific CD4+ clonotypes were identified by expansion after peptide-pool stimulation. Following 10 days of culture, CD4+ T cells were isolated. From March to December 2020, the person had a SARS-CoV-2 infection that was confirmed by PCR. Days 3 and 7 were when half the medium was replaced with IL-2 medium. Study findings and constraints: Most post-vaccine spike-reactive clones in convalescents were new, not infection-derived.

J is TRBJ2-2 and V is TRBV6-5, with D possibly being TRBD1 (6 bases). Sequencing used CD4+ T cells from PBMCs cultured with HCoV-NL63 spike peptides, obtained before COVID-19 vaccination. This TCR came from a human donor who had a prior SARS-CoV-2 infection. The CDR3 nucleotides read TGTGCCAGCAGTAAGACAGGGAACACCGGGGAGCTGTTTTTT. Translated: CASSKTGNTGELFF.